These 22 T cell receptor beta chains were all obtained from the same sample, sequenced in a study of shared clonotypes between healthy human individuals. The protocol was immunoSEQ multiplex PCR, while the TCRdb copy is restricted to in-frame clones and leaves out a portion. Among approximately 460,000 clones listed, 60% to 80% were seen once. The sample taken for sequencing was PBMCs. The origin of the receptors is a woman aged 40 to 49 in good health. Some clones in this sample may be carry-over from other donors' samples.

About this clone: Compared with germline, one end of the junction differs, possibly owing to a read error. The sample has other DNA sequences that encode this CDR3 too. CDR3 loop: CASSLAGEINEQFF. The CDR3 DNA reads as TGTGCCAGCAGCCTAGCGGGAGAAATTAATGAGCAGTTCTTC. The rearrangement links TRBV7-6 to TRBJ2-1; 10 bases fit TRBD2. Germline values: CDR1 SGHVS, CDR2 FNYEAQ. The CDR3 runs 14 residues.

Regarding this clone: A much larger clone differs from this one at a single base, so this may be a read error. The chain is built from TRBV5-6 and TRBJ2-1; D unclear. Germline values: CDR1 SGHDT, CDR2 YYEEEE. CDR3 length: 15 amino acids. V shed 3 bases and J shed 2 bases, with 12 bases lying between them. The CDR3 loop reads CASSSRQNAYNEQFF. For the CDR3, the DNA is TGTGCCAGCAGCTCCCGGCAGAACGCCTACAATGAGCAGTTCTTC.

The chain links TRBV30 to TRBJ1-3, with D unclear. Per the germline V gene, CDR1 is GTSNPN and CDR2 is SVGIG (reference sequence). CDR3 length equals 15 residues. The ends were cut back, 4 bases at V and 4 bases at J, with 17 bases in the middle. The DNA of the CDR3 is TGTGCCTGGACCCTGGACTCGCCAAGGGGAAACACCATATATTTT. Its protein is CAWTLDSPRGNTIYF. Full variable domain (outside the CDR3, taken from reference TRBV30 and TRBJ1-3): SQTIHQWPATLVQPVGSPLSLECTVEGTSNPNLYWYRQAAGRGLQLLFYSVGIGQISSEVPQNLSASRPQDRQFILSSKKLLLSDSGFYLCAWTLDSPRGNTIYFGEGSWLTVV.

This clone has at least ten counts. V and J are TRBV10-1 and TRBJ2-2; D perhaps matches TRBD2 (5 bases). CDR1 WNHNN and CDR2 SYGVQD come from the germline V gene (reference sequence). The CDR3 extends over 13 amino acids. V lost 5 bases, J lost 6 bases, and 10 bases lay in between. CDR3 in DNA: TGCGCCAGCAGTTCGAGGGCCGCCGGGGAGCTGTTTTTT. It is translated as CASSSRAAGELFF.

Concerning this clone itself: A clone one base away is much larger, so this may be a read error. The J gene is TRBJ1-4, the V gene TRBV28; 7 positions match TRBD1. The V gene end was trimmed by 6 bases and the J gene end by 0 bases; junction bases not matched to a gene: 1. This CDR3 is built from 14 residues. Germline CDR1 and CDR2: MDHEN and SYDVKM. CDR3 bases: TGTGCCAGCAGCACAGGGGCAACTAATGAAAAACTGTTTTTT. Its translation: CASSTGATNEKLFF.

Turning to this clone: A far more abundant clone sits one base away, making this likely a read error. This chain links TRBV29-1 with TRBJ2-3; the D is unclear. This CDR3 comprises 14 residues. Looked up from germline, CDR1 is SQVTM and CDR2 is ANQGSEA. V lost 5 bases to trimming and J lost 5 bases, with 17 bases between them. CDR3 DNA: TGCAGCGTTCGGGCAGAAAGGGATCGAGATACGCAGTATTTT. Translation: CSVRAERDRDTQYF.

The V call is TRBV18, the J call TRBJ2-7, with 10 bases fitting TRBD1. Germline lookup yields CDR1 KGHSH and CDR2 LQKENI. The V and J ends lost 3 bases and 2 bases, in that order; junction bases with no gene match: 7. This CDR3 has 16 residues. The CDR3 protein is CASSPLPGQGTYEQYF. CDR3 DNA: TGTGCCAGCTCACCCCTGCCGGGACAGGGGACCTACGAGCAGTACTTC.

This clone was seen once. The V call is TRBV7-9, the J call TRBJ1-5, with D perhaps TRBD1 (5 bases). V lost 1 base and J 4 bases, leaving 14 bases between the germline ends. Germline CDR1 reads SEHNR; CDR2 reads FQNEAQ (reference sequence). This CDR3 is 16 amino acids long. CDR3 in DNA: TGTGCCAGCAGCTTAGGGGACTTGGGGTTTAATCAGCCCCAGCATTTT. This sequence encodes CASSLGDLGFNQPQHF.

The chain couples TRBV27 to TRBJ2-7; 10 nucleotides match TRBD2. The CDR3 loop spans 16 amino acids. The germline V gene encodes CDR1 MNHEY and CDR2 SMNVEV (reference sequence). The trim removed 6 bases at V and 0 bases at J, leaving 8 bases unmatched. CDR3: CASRYGSGRSSYEQYF. CDR3 DNA: TGTGCCAGCAGATATGGTAGCGGGAGGAGCTCCTACGAGCAGTACTTC.

The chain joins TRBV5-1 to TRBJ1-1, with no clear D. The CDR3 has 14 residues. In germline, CDR1 is SGHRS, CDR2 YFSETQ. V lost 5 bases, J lost 1 base, and 12 bases lay in between. The CDR3, as DNA: TGCGCCAGCAGAGACACGCCCGGGAACACTGAAGCTTTCTTT. The encoded protein is CASRDTPGNTEAFF.

In regard to this clone: Other DNA variants within this sample encode the same CDR3. The chain has TRBV5-1 and TRBJ2-7; D gene uncertain. Trimming pared 0 bases from V and 7 bases from J, leaving 5 bases between. The CDR3 length is 11 residues. Germline V gene lookup returns CDR1 SGHRS and CDR2 YFSETQ. The CDR3 spells CASSLVGEQYF. In DNA, the CDR3 is TGCGCCAGCAGCTTGGTAGGGGAGCAGTACTTC.

The CDR3 bases are TGTGCCAGCAGCGACCGACAGGGACTCTCTGGAAACACCATATATTTT. This sequence encodes CASSDRQGLSGNTIYF. V and J are TRBV21-1 and TRBJ1-3; no check of the table's D call, TRBD1, against the DNA was made. TRBV21-1 is recorded as a pseudogene. The CDR3 is made up of 16 amino acids.

V usage is TRBV19 and J usage is TRBJ1-2, with TRBD1 matching over 10 bases. Germline CDR1 and CDR2: LNHDA and SQIVND (reference sequence). V shed 2 bases and J 8 bases; nucleotides not matched to a gene: 5. The CDR3 covers 14 residues. CDR3 DNA sequence: TGTGCCAGTAGTATAAGACAGGGGGCGCGAGGCTACACCTTC. Its protein is CASSIRQGARGYTF.

This clone was recorded only once. The rearrangement links TRBV27 to TRBJ1-1, with D perhaps matching TRBD1 (5 bases). CDR1 MNHEY and CDR2 SMNVEV come from the germline V gene (reference sequence). Trimming cost V 5 bases and J 1 base, with 11 bases left between them. The CDR3 spans 14 residues. The CDR3 DNA reads as TGTGCCAGCAGTCTCGGGACGGCGAACACTGAAGCTTTCTTT. Translated: CASSLGTANTEAFF.

The chain links TRBV5-1 to TRBJ2-5; 13 nucleotides agree with TRBD2. J was trimmed by 4 bases and V by 4 bases; bases with no gene match: 10. CDR3 length: 17 amino acids. Germline V gene lookup returns CDR1 SGHRS and CDR2 YFSETQ. The CDR3, as DNA: TGCGCCAGCAGCAGGGGACTAGCGGGACTTACCGGAGAGACCCAGTACTTC. This encodes CASSRGLAGLTGETQYF. Drawing the rest from reference TRBV5-1 and TRBJ2-5, the complete variable domain is KAGVTQTPRYLIKTRGQQVTLSCSPISGHRSVSWYQQTPGQGLQFLFEYFSETQRNKGNFPGRFSGRQFSNSRSEMNVSTLELGDSALYLCASSRGLAGLTGETQYFGPGTRLLVL.

J is TRBJ2-3 and V is TRBV15, with 7 bases aligning to TRBD2. Germline-derived CDR1 and CDR2 are LNHNV and YYDKDF (reference sequence). The V and J ends lost 5 bases and 2 bases, in that order; junction bases with no gene match: 10. The CDR3 sequence is 16 residues long. The CDR3 spells CATSGGEHAVTDTQYF. As DNA, the CDR3 is TGTGCCACCAGCGGGGGGGAACACGCCGTCACAGATACGCAGTATTTT.

This chain joins TRBV7-6 and TRBJ2-5, with 13 bases identical to TRBD2. Trimming cost V 5 bases and J 5 bases; bases outside gene matches: 11. This CDR3 spans 17 amino acids. Germline CDR1 and CDR2: SGHVS and FNYEAQ. CDR3 bases: TGTGCCAGCAGCACCACTAGCGGGAGGGCCTTGAGGGAGACCCAGTACTTC. Protein: CASSTTSGRALRETQYF.

This chain's CDR3 is CARSQQGVAWNQPQHF. CDR3 nucleotides: TGTGCCAGAAGTCAACAGGGGGTAGCCTGGAATCAGCCCCAGCATTTT. This chain links TRBV5-3 with TRBJ1-5; TRBD1 aligns across 8 bases. TRBV5-3 is an ORF, and what it does is uncertain. Trimming at V came to 5 bases and at J to 4 bases, leaving 11 bases not matched to a gene. This CDR3 contains 16 residues.

The chain couples TRBV6-5 to TRBJ2-7; 7 bases agree with TRBD2. J was trimmed by 6 bases and V by 2 bases; bases with no gene match: 4. The CDR3 has 13 residues. Germline CDR1 MNHEY, CDR2 SVGAGI. The CDR3 DNA reads TGTGCCAGCAGTTACGGGGGGGAGGGCGAGCAGTACTTC. Amino acid sequence: CASSYGGEGEQYF.

As regards this clone: One base separates it from a far larger clone, so it is likely a read error. The sample holds other DNA sequences that translate to the same CDR3. This sequence joins TRBV5-1 and TRBJ1-1; 9 nucleotides align to TRBD1. The length of the CDR3 is 14 residues. V was pared by 0 bases and J by 11 bases, with 8 bases of the junction left unmatched. Germline V gene sequence: CDR1 SGHRS, CDR2 YFSETQ. The CDR3 DNA is TGCGCCAGCAGCTTGGGGCCGGGACAGGGTGAGGCTTTCTTT. It specifies CASSLGPGQGEAFF.

V usage is TRBV6-4 and J usage is TRBJ2-1; 8 nucleotides align to TRBD2. After removal of 4 bases from V and 5 bases from J, the junction contained 7 bases not matched to a gene. CDR3 length: 15 amino acids. CDR1 is MRHNA, CDR2 SNTAGT, per germline. CDR3 DNA sequence: TGTGCCAGCAGTGGGGTTGCGGGAGGAGACAATGAGCAGTTCTTC. Protein: CASSGVAGGDNEQFF.

The genes are TRBV30 and TRBJ1-5, with D tentatively TRBD1 (5 bases). Trimming removed 1 base from V and 5 bases from J, with 12 bases in between. The CDR3 consists of 14 residues. Germline V gene data show CDR1 as GTSNPN and CDR2 as SVGIG (reference sequence). The CDR3 coding sequence is TGTGCCTGGAGTGGGGGAACGGGGGATCAGCCCCAGCATTTT. Translated: CAWSGGTGDQPQHF.